Only a few counts were recorded for the clone carrying this T cell receptor (beta chain). Antigen specificity is unknown. Sequenced material consisted of expressed TCRB transcripts (all of the isolated RNA was reverse transcribed). Naive, central memory and regulatory T cell samples produced a mean of approximately 4 million reads. Some clones are missing from TCRdb's copy, which holds only in-frame ones; the method was immunoSEQ multiplex PCR. This table has about 900,000 clones, about a sixth appearing once. Naive, central memory, regulatory and stem cell-like memory cells within the CD4+ compartment were sorted using CD45RO/CCR7/CD25/CD127/CD95/CD27. The sample is drawn from a study of beta chain features in type 1 diabetes. For the study at large: Sorted cell examination encompassed approximately 110 million cells across all samples. Study-wide findings and caveats: Any HLA-type effect on TCRB rearrangement remained unresolved here.

Between the trimmed V and J ends, which lost 1 base and 5 bases, there was a span of 12 bases. CDR1 and CDR2 from the germline V gene are SGDLS and YYNGEE. CDR3 length: 15 amino acids. The sequenced sample consisted of naive CD4+ T cells from blood. This clonotype was obtained from a woman aged 18-29 years in good health. The V call is TRBV9, the J call TRBJ2-2; D possibly corresponds to TRBD2 (5 bases). The CDR3 region has the DNA TGTGCCAGCAGCGTAAGCTCCGGAGGAACCGGGGAGCTGTTTTTT. Protein sequence: CASSVSSGGTGELFF.